This is a list of T cell receptor beta chains from one sample in a study of blood T cell repertoires in COVID-19. Using immunoSEQ multiplex PCR, the repertoire was profiled, and TCRdb retains in-frame clones only, with some absent. The repertoire has more than 150,000 clones, 70% to 85% of them found once; the top ten carry roughly 9.2%. The sequencing sample was made of peripheral blood. These receptors all come from a woman aged 80 or over with acute or convalescent COVID-19. Each CDR3 is given without its conserved first and last residue. Each record gives: J gene, CDR3 length, V gene, CDR3 protein.

TRBJ2-5,13,TRBV3-1/TRBV3-2,ASSQGRSGGVPQY
TRBJ1-3,13,TRBV5-5,ASSLIRETGNTIY
TRBJ2-2,19,TRBV5-1,ASSPRRWTSGRARDTGELF
TRBJ2-1,12,TRBV5-1,ASSLASGYNEQF
TRBJ1-3,13,TRBV4-1,ASSQGGISGNTIY
TRBJ1-2,10,TRBV6-5,ASTQGAEGYT
TRBJ1-5,11,TRBV12-3/TRBV12-4,ASSFGQNQPQH
TRBJ1-2,14,TRBV20-1,SASRYRLRLNYGYT
TRBJ2-2,13,TRBV12-5,ASGLSNSNTGELF
TRBJ2-7,11,TRBV2,ASSADSSYEQY
TRBJ1-5,12,TRBV7-2,ASSLVQGNQPQH
TRBJ1-4,13,TRBV11-3,ASSHQAGPNEKLF
TRBJ2-5,13,TRBV7-3,ASSLTTGIQETQY
TRBJ2-3,15,TRBV30,AWSGVGGWISTDTQY
TRBJ1-5,12,TRBV6-6,ASSYPGQGGPQH
TRBJ2-2,13,TRBV5-1,ASRAGQANTGELF
TRBJ1-1,13,TRBV9,ASSPSQGGSPEAF
TRBJ1-4,12,TRBV5-6,ASSSGTGDEKLF
TRBJ1-5,12,TRBV16,ASSLGQSRQPQH
TRBJ1-6,13,TRBV7-9,ASSLAGAYNSPLH
TRBJ2-2,14,TRBV19,ASSLYGGRTSGELF
TRBJ2-7,14,TRBV4-1,ASSQAAGPSSYEQY
TRBJ2-2,17,TRBV24-1,ATSEPPGGKKWNTGELF
TRBJ2-7,10,TRBV10-3,ASRDRAYEQY
TRBJ1-2,12,TRBV7-3,ASSLTSGQTGYT
TRBJ1-6,13,TRBV5-4,ASSGGQGHNSPLH
TRBJ1-4,15,TRBV12-5,ASGLALGQRKNEKLF
TRBJ1-5,14,TRBV19,ASSIGETGANQPQH
TRBJ1-5,13,TRBV19,ASTIGGASNQPQH
TRBJ2-2,14,TRBV11-3,ASSSAGGRNTGELF
TRBJ2-3,13,TRBV10-3,AISERAGGPDTQY
TRBJ2-5,14,TRBV5-1,ASSLTGTGGQETQY
TRBJ2-7,12,TRBV20-1,SASRTSGRNEQY
TRBJ1-2,15,TRBV14,ASSQDPGSKHYYGYT
TRBJ1-3,14,TRBV18,ASSPQRAGGGNTIY
TRBJ2-7,13,TRBV10-3,AISQTQGQSYEQY
TRBJ2-1,12,TRBV5-4,ASSSPRGLGEQF
TRBJ2-1,12,TRBV9,ASGRTSDYNEQF
TRBJ2-7,13,TRBV6-5,ASSPDRGGSYEQY
TRBJ2-1,13,TRBV4-2,ASSFGSGSGHEQF
TRBJ2-7,11,TRBV27,ASSPRTPYEQY
TRBJ2-7,12,TRBV7-8,ASSPRGAAYEQY
TRBJ1-4,13,TRBV4-3,ASSQDWGDNEKLF
TRBJ2-1,13,TRBV5-1,ASSATGGSYNEQF
TRBJ1-1,13,TRBV12-5,ASGLVLALNTEAF
TRBJ1-1,10,TRBV14,ASSQEGGEAF
TRBJ1-1,12,TRBV5-5,ASSPPGPDAEAF
TRBJ2-1,16,TRBV7-2,ASSSTPPSGRLDNEQF
TRBJ2-1,14,TRBV4-1,ASSQEASGDGNEQF
TRBJ2-1,9,TRBV29-1,SVDNYNEQF
TRBJ2-7,11,TRBV3-1/TRBV3-2,ASSQGLAGALN
TRBJ2-7,13,TRBV5-1,ASSLASGSRAEQY